This T cell receptor (beta chain) was sequenced during a study of T cell responses to AZD1222 COVID-19 vaccine. With regard to this clone: Its specificity is not known.

Produced via immunoSEQ multiplex PCR; TCRdb's table is partial and in-frame only. The sample lists roughly 140,000 clones; more than 85% were seen once. The CDR3 is 15 residues long. Trimming pared 6 bases from V and 2 bases from J, leaving 16 bases between. The germline V gene encodes CDR1 MDHEN and CDR2 SYDVKM. Study-wide results and caveats: Donors in the cohort were predominantly white British and more often female, and clonal diversity was possibly underestimated. After the peak T cell response, and only then, were repertoires sampled. CD4 TCRs linked to vaccination spanned spike, dominating at 160-218 and 743-854.

The TCR originated in an adult who received the AZD1222 COVID-19 vaccine. The input for sequencing was peripheral blood, taken 28 days after the second AZD1222 dose. The chain recombines TRBV28 with TRBJ1-2, with D unclear. The CDR3 region has the DNA TGTGCCAGCAGGCCTCCTAGGAGAGAAAACTATGGCTACACCTTC. Amino acid sequence: CASRPPRRENYGYTF.